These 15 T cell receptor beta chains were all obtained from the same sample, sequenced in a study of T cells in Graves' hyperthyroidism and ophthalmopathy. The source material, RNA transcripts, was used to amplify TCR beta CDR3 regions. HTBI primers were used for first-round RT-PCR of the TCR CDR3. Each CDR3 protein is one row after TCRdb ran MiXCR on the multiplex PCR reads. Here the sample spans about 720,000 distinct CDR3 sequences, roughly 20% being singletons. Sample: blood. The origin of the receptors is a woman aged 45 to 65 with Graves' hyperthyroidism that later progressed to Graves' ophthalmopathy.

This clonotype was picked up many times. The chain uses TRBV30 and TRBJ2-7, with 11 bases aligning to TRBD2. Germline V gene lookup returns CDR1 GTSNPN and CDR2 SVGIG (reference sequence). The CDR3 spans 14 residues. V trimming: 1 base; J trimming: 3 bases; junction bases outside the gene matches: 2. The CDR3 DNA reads TGTGCCTGGAGTGGTAGCGGGGGGGACTACGAGCAGTACTTC. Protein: CAWSGSGGDYEQYF. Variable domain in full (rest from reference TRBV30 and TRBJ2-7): SQTIHQWPATLVQPVGSPLSLECTVEGTSNPNLYWYRQAAGRGLQLLFYSVGIGQISSEVPQNLSASRPQDRQFILSSKKLLLSDSGFYLCAWSGSGGDYEQYFGPGTRLTVT.

Here the CDR3 DNA reads TGTGCCAGCAGCTTACCGTCAGGGTGGGAGCAGTACTTC. This translates into CASSLPSGWEQYF. The chain joins TRBV7-9 to TRBJ2-7; a weak D match, TRBD1 (5 bases). V lost 2 bases and J lost 7, with 12 bases in between. This CDR3 contains 13 residues. The germline V gene encodes CDR1 SEHNR and CDR2 FQNEAQ (reference sequence).

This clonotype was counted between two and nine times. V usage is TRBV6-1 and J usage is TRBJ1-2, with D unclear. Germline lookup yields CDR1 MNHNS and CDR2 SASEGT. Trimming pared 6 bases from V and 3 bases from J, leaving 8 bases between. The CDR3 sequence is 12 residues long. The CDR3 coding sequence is TGTGCCAGCAGCCGCCTTGACTATGGCTACACCTTC. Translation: CASSRLDYGYTF.

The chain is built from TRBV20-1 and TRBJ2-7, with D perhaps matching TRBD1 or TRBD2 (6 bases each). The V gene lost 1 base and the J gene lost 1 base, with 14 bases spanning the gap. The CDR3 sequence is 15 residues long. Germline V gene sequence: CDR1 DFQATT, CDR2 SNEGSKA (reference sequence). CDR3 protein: CSARVMGGWSYEQYF. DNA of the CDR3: TGCAGTGCTAGAGTAATGGGGGGCTGGTCCTACGAGCAGTACTTC.

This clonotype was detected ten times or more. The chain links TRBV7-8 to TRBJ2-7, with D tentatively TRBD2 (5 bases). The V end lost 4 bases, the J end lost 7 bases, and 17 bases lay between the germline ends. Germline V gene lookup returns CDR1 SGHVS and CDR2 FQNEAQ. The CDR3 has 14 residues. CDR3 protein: CASSSLAGRREQYF. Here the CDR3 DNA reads TGTGCCAGCAGCTCCTTGGCCGGCAGGAGGGAGCAGTACTTC. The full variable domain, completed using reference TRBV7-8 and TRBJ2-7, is GAGVSQSPRYKVAKRGQDVALRCDPISGHVSLFWYQQALGQGPEFLTYFQNEAQLDKSGLPSDRFFAERPEGSVSTLKIQRTQQEDSAVYLCASSSLAGRREQYFGPGTRLTVT.

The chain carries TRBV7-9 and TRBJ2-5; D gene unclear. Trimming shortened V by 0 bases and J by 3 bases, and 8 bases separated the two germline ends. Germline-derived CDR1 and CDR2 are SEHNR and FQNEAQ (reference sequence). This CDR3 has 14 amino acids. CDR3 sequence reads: CASSLALREETQYF. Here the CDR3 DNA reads TGTGCCAGCAGCTTAGCGTTGAGAGAAGAGACCCAGTACTTC.

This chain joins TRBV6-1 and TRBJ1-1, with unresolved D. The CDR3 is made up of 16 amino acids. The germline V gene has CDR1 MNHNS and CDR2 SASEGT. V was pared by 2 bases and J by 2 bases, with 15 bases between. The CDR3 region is CASSESARRINTEAFF. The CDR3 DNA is TGTGCCAGCAGTGAATCGGCTAGACGGATAAACACTGAAGCTTTCTTT.

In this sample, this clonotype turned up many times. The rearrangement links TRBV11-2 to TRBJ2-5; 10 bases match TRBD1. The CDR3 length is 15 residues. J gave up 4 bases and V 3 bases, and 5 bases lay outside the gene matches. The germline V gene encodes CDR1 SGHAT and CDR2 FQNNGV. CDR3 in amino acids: CASSFDRGRGETQYF. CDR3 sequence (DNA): TGTGCCAGCAGCTTCGACAGGGGGCGGGGAGAGACCCAGTACTTC.

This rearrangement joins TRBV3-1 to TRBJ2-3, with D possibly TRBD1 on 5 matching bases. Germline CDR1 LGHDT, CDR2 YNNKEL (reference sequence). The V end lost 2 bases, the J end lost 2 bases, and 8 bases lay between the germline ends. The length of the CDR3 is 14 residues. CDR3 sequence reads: CASSQQGYTDTQYF. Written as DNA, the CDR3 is TGTGCCAGCAGCCAACAGGGCTACACAGATACGCAGTATTTT.

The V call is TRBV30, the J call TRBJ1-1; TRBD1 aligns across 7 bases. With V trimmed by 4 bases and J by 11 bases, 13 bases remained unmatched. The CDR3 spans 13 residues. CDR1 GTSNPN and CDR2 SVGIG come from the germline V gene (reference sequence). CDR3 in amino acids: CAWKGDSHSRAFF. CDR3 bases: TGTGCCTGGAAGGGGGACAGTCATTCTAGGGCTTTCTTT.

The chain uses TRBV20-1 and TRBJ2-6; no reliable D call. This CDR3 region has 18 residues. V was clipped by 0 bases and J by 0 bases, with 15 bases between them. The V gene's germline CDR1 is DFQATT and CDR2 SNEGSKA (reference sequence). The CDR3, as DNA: TGCAGTGCTAGAGATCTTCGGCAGATCGGCTCTGGGGCCAACGTCCTGACTTTC. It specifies CSARDLRQIGSGANVLTF.

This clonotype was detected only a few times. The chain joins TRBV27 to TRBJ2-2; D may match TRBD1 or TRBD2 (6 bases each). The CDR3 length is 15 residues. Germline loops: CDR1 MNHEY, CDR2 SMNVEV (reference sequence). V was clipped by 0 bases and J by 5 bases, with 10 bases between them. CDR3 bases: TGTGCCAGCAGTTTATCCTGGGGGGCGACCGGGGAGCTGTTTTTT. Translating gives CASSLSWGATGELFF.

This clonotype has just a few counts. The CDR3 is CASSPWEGANTEAFF. The CDR3 bases are TGTGCCAGCAGTCCATGGGAGGGGGCGAACACTGAAGCTTTCTTT. The chain couples TRBV27 to TRBJ1-1; 7 nucleotides line up with TRBD1. Trimming took 5 bases from V and 1 from J; bases not matched to a gene: 7. The CDR3 covers 15 residues. CDR1 and CDR2 from the germline V gene are MNHEY and SMNVEV (reference sequence).

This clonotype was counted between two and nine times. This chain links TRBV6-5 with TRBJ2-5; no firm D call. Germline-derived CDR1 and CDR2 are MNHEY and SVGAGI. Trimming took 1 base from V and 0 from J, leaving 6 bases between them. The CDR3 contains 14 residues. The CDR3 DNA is TGTGCCAGCAGTTACTTGGTAGACCAAGAGACCCAGTACTTC. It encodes CASSYLVDQETQYF.

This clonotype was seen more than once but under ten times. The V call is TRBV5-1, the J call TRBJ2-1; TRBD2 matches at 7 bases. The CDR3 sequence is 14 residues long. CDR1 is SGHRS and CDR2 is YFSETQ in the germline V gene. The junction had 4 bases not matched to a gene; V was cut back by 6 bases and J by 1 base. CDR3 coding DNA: TGCGCCAGCACCTGGGGGGGTTCCTACAATGAGCAGTTCTTC. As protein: CASTWGGSYNEQFF.